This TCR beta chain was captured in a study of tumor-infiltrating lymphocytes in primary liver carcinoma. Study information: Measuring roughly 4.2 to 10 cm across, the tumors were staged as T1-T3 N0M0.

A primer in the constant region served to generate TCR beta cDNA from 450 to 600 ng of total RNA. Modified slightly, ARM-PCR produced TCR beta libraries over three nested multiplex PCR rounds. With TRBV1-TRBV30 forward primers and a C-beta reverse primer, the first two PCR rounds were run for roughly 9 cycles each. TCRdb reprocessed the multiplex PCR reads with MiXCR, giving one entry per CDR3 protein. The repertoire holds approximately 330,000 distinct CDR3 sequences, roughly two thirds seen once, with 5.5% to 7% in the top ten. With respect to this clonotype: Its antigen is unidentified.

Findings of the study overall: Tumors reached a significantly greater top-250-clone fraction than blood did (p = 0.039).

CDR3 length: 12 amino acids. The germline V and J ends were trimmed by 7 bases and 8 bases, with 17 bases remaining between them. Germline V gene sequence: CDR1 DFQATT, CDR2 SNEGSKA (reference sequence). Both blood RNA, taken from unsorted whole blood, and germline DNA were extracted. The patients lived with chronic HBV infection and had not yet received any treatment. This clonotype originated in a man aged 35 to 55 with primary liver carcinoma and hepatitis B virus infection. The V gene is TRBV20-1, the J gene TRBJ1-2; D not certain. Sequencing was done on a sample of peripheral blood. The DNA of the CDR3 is TGCAGTGTGACATCGTCGAGGAGGGGCTACACCTTC. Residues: CSVTSSRRGYTF.